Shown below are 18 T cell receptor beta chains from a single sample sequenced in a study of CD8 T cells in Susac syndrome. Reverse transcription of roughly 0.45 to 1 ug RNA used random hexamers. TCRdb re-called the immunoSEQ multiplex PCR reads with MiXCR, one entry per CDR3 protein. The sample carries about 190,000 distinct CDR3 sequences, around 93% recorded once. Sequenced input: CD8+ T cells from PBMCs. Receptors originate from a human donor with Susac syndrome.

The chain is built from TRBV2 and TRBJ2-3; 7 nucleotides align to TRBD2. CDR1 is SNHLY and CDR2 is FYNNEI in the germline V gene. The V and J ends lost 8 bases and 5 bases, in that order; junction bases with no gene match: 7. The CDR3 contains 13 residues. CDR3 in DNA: TGTGCCAGCGGCGGGGGTCTTGGAGATACGCAGTATTTT. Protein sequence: CASGGGLGDTQYF.

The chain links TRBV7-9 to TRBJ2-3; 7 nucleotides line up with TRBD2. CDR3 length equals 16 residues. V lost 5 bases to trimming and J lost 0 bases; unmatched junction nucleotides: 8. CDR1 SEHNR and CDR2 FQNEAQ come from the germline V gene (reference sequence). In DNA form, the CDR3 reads TGTGCCAGCAGCGCTGGACTAGGCATTAGCACAGATACGCAGTATTTT. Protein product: CASSAGLGISTDTQYF. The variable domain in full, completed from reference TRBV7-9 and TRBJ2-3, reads DTGVSQNPRHKITKRGQNVTFRCDPISEHNRLYWYRQTLGQGPEFLTYFQNEAQLEKSRLLSDRFSAERPKGSFSTLEIQRTEQGDSAMYLCASSAGLGISTDTQYFGPGTRLTVL.

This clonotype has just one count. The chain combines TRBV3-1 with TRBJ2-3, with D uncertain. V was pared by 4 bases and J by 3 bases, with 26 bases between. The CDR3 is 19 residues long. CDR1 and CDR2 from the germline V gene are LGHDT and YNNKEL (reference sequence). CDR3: CASSLKVFRAHASTDTQYF. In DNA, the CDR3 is TGTGCCAGCAGCCTAAAAGTATTCCGGGCCCACGCGTCGACAGATACGCAGTATTTT.

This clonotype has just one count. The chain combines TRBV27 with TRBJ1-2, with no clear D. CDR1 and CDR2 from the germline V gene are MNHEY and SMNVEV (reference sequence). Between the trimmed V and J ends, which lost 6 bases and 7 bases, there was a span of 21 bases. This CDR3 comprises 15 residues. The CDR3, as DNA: TGTGCCAGCAGCACTACGGGCACGGTACCCGGTGGCTACACCTTC. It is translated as CASSTTGTVPGGYTF.

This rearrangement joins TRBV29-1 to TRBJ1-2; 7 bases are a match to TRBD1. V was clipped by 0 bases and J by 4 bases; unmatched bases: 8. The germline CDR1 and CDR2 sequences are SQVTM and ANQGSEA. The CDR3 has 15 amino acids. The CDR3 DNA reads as TGCAGCGTTGAAGATCTCGGACAGGAAGGCTATGGCTACACCTTC. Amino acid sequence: CSVEDLGQEGYGYTF.

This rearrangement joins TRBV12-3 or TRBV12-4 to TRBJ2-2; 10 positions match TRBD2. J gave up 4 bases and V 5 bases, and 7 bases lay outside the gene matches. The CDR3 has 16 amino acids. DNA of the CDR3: TGTGCCAGCAGTGGAGTAGCGGGGGGACCCACCGGGGAGCTGTTTTTT. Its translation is CASSGVAGGPTGELFF.

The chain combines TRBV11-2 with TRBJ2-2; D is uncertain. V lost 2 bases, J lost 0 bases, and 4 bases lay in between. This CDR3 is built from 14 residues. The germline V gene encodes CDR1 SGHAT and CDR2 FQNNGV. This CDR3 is CASSLSSNTGELFF. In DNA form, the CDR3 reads TGTGCCAGCAGCTTATCCTCGAACACCGGGGAGCTGTTTTTT.

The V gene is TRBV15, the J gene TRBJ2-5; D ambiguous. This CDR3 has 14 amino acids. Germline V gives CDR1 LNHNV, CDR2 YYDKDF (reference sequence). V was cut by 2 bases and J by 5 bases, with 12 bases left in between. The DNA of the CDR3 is TGTGCCACCAGCAGACAGATATCAGAGGAGACCCAGTACTTC. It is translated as CATSRQISEETQYF. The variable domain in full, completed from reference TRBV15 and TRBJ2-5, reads DAMVIQNPRYQVTQFGKPVTLSCSQTLNHNVMYWYQQKSSQAPKLLFHYYDKDFNNEADTPDNFQSRRPNTSFCFLDIRSPGLGDTAMYLCATSRQISEETQYFGPGTRLLVL.

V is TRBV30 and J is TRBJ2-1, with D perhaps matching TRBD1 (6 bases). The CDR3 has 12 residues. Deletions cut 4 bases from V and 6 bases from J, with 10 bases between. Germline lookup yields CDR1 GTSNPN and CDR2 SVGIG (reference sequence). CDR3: CAWTRTVNEQFF. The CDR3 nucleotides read TGTGCCTGGACGCGGACAGTCAATGAGCAGTTCTTC.

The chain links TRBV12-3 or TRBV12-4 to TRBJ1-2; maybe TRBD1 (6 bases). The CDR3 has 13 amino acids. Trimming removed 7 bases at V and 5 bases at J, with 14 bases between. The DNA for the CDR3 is TGTGCCAGCACACAGGGATCCGTTTATGGCTACACCTTC. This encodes CASTQGSVYGYTF.

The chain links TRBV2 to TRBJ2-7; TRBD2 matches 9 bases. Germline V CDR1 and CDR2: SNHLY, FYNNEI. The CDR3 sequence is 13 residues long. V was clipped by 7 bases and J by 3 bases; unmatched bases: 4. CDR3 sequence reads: CASISGGFYEQYF. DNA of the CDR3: TGTGCCAGCATCAGCGGGGGGTTCTACGAGCAGTACTTC. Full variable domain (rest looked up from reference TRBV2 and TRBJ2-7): EPEVTQTPSHQVTQMGQEVILRCVPISNHLYFYWYRQILGQKVEFLVSFYNNEISEKSEIFDDQFSVERPDGSNFTLKIRSTKLEDSAMYFCASISGGFYEQYFGPGTRLTVT.

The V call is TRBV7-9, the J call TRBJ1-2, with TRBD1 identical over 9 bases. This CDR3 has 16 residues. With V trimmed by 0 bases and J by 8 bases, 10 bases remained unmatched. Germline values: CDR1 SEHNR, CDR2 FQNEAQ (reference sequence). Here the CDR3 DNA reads TGTGCCAGCAGCTTAGCGCCGGGACAGGGTCCGGCCGGCTACACCTTC. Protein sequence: CASSLAPGQGPAGYTF.

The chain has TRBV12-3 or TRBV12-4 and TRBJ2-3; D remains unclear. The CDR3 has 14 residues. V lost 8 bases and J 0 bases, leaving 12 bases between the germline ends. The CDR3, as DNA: TGTGCCAGCCTTTTTGAGGCTAGCACAGATACGCAGTATTTT. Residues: CASLFEASTDTQYF.

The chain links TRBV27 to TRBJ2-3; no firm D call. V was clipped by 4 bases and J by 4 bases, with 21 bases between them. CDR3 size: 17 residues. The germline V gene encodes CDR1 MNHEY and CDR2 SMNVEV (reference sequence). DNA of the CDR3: TGTGCCAGCAGTTCCCTGCACCTACTTGCAGGTCCAGATACGCAGTATTTT. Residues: CASSSLHLLAGPDTQYF.

The CDR3 coding sequence is TGTGCCAGCAGCCCCCGGCCGAGCACCGGGGAGCTGTTTTTT. Protein product: CASSPRPSTGELFF. This sequence joins TRBV9 and TRBJ2-2; D remains unclear. The ends were cut back, 4 bases at V and 4 bases at J, with 11 bases in the middle. The CDR3 has 14 residues. Germline V gene lookup returns CDR1 SGDLS and CDR2 YYNGEE.

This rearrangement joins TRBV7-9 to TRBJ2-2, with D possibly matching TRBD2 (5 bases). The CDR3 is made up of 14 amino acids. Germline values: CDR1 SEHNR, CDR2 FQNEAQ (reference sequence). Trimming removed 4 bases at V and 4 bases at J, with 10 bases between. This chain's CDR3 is CASSSTSITGELFF. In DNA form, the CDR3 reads TGTGCCAGCAGCTCAACTAGTATCACCGGGGAGCTGTTTTTT. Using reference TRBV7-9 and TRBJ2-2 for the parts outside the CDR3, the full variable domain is DTGVSQNPRHKITKRGQNVTFRCDPISEHNRLYWYRQTLGQGPEFLTYFQNEAQLEKSRLLSDRFSAERPKGSFSTLEIQRTEQGDSAMYLCASSSTSITGELFFGEGSRLTVL.

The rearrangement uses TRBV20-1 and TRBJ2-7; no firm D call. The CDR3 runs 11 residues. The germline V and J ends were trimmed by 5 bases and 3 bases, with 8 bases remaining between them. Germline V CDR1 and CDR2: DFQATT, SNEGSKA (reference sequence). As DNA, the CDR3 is TGCAGTGCTGTATTTGGCTACGAGCAGTACTTC. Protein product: CSAVFGYEQYF.

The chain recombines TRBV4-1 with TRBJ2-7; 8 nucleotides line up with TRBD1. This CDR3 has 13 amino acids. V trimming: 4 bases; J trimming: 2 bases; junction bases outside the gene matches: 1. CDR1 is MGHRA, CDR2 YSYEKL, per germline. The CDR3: CASSLQGAYEQYF. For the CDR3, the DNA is TGCGCCAGCAGCCTACAGGGGGCCTACGAGCAGTACTTC.